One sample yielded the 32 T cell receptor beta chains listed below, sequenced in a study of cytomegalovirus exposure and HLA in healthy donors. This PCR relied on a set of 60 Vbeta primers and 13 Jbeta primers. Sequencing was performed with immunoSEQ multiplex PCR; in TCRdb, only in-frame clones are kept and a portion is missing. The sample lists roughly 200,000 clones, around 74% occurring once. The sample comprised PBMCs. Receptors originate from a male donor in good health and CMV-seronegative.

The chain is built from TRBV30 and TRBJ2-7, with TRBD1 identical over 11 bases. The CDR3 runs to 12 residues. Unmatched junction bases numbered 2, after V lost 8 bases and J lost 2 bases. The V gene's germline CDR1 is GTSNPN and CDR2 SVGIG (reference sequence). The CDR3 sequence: CAGGQGAYEQYF. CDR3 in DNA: TGTGCCGGGGGACAGGGGGCCTACGAGCAGTACTTC.

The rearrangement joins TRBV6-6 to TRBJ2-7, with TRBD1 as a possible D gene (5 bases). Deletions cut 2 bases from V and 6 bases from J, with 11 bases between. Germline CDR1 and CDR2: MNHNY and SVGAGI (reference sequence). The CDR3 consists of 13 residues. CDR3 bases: TGTGCCAGCAGTTACGACAGAGGCGGCGAGCAGTACTTC. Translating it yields CASSYDRGGEQYF.

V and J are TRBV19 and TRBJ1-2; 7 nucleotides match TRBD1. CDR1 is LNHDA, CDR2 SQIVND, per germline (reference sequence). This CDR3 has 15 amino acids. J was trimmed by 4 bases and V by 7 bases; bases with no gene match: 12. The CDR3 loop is CASIPSTGTVYGYTF. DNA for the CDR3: TGTGCCAGTATTCCTTCCACCGGGACAGTCTATGGCTACACCTTC. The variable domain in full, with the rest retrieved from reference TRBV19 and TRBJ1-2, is DGGITQSPKYLFRKEGQNVTLSCEQNLNHDAMYWYRQDPGQGLRLIYYSQIVNDFQKGDIAEGYSVSREKKESFPLTVTSAQKNPTAFYLCASIPSTGTVYGYTFGSGTRLTVV.

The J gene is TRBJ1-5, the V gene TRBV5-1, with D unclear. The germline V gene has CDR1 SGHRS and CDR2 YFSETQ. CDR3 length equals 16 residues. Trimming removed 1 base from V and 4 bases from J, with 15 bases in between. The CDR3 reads CASSLYGGFGNQPQHF. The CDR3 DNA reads TGCGCCAGCAGCTTGTACGGCGGGTTTGGAAATCAGCCCCAGCATTTT.

This CDR3 is CASSMVEGVTEAFF. CDR3 in DNA: TGTGCCAGTAGTATGGTAGAGGGGGTGACTGAAGCTTTCTTT. The V call is TRBV19, the J call TRBJ1-1; D might be TRBD1 (6 bases). V lost 3 bases and J 5 bases, leaving 13 bases between the germline ends. CDR1 is LNHDA and CDR2 is SQIVND in the germline V gene (reference sequence). The CDR3 sequence is 14 residues long.

The CDR3 DNA sequence: TGTGCCAGCAGGGGGCATCACCTTACCTACGAGCAGTACTTC. Its translation: CASRGHHLTYEQYF. The V gene is TRBV11-2, the J gene TRBJ2-7; possible D gene TRBD1, 5 bases. V lost 6 bases and J lost 2, with 14 bases in between. Germline V gene lookup returns CDR1 SGHAT and CDR2 FQNNGV. This CDR3 region has 14 residues.

CDR3 residues: CASSSLGGGDNEQFF. As DNA, the CDR3 is TGTGCCAGCAGCTCCCTTGGCGGGGGGGACAATGAGCAGTTCTTC. The chain joins TRBV7-3 to TRBJ2-1; 9 bases align to TRBD2. The CDR3 runs to 15 residues. The V segment lost 4 bases and the J segment 5 bases; nucleotides outside the gene matches: 6. Germline V gene data show CDR1 as SGHTA and CDR2 as FQGTGA. Supplemented by reference TRBV7-3 and TRBJ2-1, the full variable domain reads GAGVSQTPSNKVTEKGKYVELRCDPISGHTALYWYRQSLGQGPEFLIYFQGTGAADDSGLPNDRFFAVRPEGSVSTLKIQRTERGDSAVYLCASSSLGGGDNEQFFGPGTRLTVL.

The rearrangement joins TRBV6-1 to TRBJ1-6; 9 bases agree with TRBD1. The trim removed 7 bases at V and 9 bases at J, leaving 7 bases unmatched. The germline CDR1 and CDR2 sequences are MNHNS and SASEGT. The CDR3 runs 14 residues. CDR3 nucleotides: TGTGCCAGCATACGGGACAGGGTCTTTTCACCCCTCCACTTT. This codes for CASIRDRVFSPLHF.

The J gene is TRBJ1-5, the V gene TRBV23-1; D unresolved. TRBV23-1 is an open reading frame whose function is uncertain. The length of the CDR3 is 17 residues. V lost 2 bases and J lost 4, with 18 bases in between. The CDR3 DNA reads TGCGCCAGCAGTCAAGGGTCCCCACGAGAGGTTAATCAGCCCCAGCATTTT. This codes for CASSQGSPREVNQPQHF.

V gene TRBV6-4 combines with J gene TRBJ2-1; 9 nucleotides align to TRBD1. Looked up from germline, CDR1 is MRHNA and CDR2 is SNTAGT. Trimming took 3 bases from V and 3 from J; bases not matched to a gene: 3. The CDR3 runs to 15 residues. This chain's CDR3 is CASSDLGQGYNEQFF. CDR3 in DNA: TGTGCCAGCAGTGATCTGGGACAGGGCTACAATGAGCAGTTCTTC.

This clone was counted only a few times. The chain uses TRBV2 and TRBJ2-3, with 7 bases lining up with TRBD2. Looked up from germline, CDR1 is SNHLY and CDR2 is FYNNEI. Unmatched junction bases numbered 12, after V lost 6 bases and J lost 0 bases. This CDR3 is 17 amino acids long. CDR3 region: CASRAPLGGGSTDTQYF. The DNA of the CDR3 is TGTGCCAGCAGGGCCCCCTTGGGGGGGGGAAGCACAGATACGCAGTATTTT.

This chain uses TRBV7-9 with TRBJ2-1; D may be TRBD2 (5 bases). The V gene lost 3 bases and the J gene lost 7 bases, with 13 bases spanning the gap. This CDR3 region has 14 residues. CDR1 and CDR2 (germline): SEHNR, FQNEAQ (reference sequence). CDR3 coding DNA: TGTGCCAGCAGCTTCCTAGGAGGCATGAATGAGCAGTTCTTC. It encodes CASSFLGGMNEQFF.

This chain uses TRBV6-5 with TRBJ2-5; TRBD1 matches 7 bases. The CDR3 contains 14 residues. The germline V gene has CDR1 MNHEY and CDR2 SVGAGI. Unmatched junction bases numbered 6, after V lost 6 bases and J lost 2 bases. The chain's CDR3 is CASSFSGQQETQYF. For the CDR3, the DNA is TGTGCCAGCAGCTTCTCGGGACAGCAAGAGACCCAGTACTTC.

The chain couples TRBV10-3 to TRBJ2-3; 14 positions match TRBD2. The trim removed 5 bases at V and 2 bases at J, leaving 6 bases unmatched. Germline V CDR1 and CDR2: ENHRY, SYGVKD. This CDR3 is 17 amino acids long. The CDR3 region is CAISPRTSGGPTDTQYF. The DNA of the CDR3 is TGTGCCATCAGTCCCCGGACTAGCGGGGGGCCCACAGATACGCAGTATTTT.

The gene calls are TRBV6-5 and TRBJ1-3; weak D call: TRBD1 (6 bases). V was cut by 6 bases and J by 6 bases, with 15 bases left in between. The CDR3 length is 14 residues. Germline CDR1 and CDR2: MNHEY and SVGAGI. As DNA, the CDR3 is TGTGCCAGCAGCCCGGGGGGGGCCACAAACACCATATATTTT. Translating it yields CASSPGGATNTIYF.

CDR3 region: CASSLAGRGNEQFF. The CDR3 region has the DNA TGTGCCAGCAGCTTAGCCGGGAGGGGGAATGAGCAGTTCTTC. The rearrangement links TRBV11-3 to TRBJ2-1, with 8 bases matching TRBD2. The CDR3 has 14 residues. The V gene end was trimmed by 1 base and the J gene end by 7 bases; junction bases not matched to a gene: 3. Germline V gene data show CDR1 as SGHNT and CDR2 as YENEEA.

The CDR3 spells CASSYDGTGQPQHF. CDR3 sequence (DNA): TGTGCCAGCAGTTACGATGGAACAGGGCAGCCCCAGCATTTT. The chain is built from TRBV6-6 and TRBJ1-5; tentatively, D is TRBD1 (6 bases). The CDR3 spans 14 residues. Trimming stripped 2 bases from V and 7 bases from J, with 12 bases between. CDR1 is MNHNY, CDR2 SVGAGI, per germline (reference sequence).

Here the CDR3 DNA reads TGTGCCTTGGGGAGAGAGAACACCGGGGAGCTGTTTTTT. Amino acid sequence: CALGRENTGELFF. The chain combines TRBV30 with TRBJ2-2; tentative D call: TRBD2 (5 bases). V was trimmed by 7 bases and J by 1 base, leaving 10 bases between them. The CDR3 totals 13 residues. Germline values: CDR1 GTSNPN, CDR2 SVGIG (reference sequence).

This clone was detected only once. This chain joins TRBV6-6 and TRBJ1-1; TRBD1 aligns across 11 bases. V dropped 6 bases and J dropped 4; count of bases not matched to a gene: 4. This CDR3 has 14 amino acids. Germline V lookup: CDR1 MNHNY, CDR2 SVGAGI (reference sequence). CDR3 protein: CASRPDRGRTEAFF. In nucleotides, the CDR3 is TGTGCCAGCAGACCGGACAGGGGGCGCACTGAAGCTTTCTTT.

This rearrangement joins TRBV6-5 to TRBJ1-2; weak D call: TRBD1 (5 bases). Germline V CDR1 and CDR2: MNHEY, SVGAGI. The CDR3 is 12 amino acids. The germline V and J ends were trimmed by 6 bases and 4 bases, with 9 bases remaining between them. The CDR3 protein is CASRSDSYGYTF. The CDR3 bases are TGTGCCAGCAGGTCCGACAGCTATGGCTACACCTTC.

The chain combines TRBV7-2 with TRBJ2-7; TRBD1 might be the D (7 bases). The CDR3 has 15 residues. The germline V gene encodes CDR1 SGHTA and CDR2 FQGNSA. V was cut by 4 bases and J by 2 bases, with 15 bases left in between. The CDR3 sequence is CASSSPGGSTYEQYF. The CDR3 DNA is TGTGCCAGCAGCTCCCCAGGGGGGAGCACCTACGAGCAGTACTTC.

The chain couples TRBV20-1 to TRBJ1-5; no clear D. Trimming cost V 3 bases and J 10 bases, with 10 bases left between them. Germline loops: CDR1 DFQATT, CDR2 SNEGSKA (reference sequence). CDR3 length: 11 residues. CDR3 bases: TGCAGTGCTAGTTTTTCTGGCCCCCAGCATTTT. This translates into CSASFSGPQHF.

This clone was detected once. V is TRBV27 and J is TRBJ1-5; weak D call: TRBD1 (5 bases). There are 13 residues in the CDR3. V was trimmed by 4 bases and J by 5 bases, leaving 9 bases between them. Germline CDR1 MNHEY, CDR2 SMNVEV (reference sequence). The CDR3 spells CASSWTRDQPQHF. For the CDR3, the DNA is TGTGCCAGCAGTTGGACCAGGGATCAGCCCCAGCATTTT.

The CDR3 region is CASSPLSYNEQFF. As DNA, the CDR3 is TGTGCCAGCAGTCCGCTATCCTACAATGAGCAGTTCTTC. The chain links TRBV28 to TRBJ2-1; D ambiguous. Trimming removed 5 bases at V and 1 base at J, with 6 bases between. CDR3 size: 13 residues. Looked up from germline, CDR1 is MDHEN and CDR2 is SYDVKM.

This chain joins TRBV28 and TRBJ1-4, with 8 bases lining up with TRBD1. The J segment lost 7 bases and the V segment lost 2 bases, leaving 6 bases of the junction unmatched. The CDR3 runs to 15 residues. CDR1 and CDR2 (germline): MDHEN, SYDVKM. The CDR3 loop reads CASSLTQGGVEKLFF. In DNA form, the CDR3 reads TGTGCCAGCAGTTTAACACAGGGGGGGGTTGAAAAACTGTTTTTT.

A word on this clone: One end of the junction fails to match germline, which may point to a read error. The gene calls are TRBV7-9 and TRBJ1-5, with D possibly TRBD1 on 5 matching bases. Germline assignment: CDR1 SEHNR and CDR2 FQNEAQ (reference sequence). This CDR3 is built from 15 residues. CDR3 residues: CSSSPHGGGNQPQHF. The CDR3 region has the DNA TGTTCCAGCAGCCCCCATGGGGGGGGGAATCAGCCCCAGCATTTT.

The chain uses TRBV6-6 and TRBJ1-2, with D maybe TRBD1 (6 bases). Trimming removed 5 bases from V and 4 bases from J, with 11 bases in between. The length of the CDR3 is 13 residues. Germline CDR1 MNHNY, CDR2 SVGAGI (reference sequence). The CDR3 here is CASSRDNGYGYTF. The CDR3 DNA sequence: TGTGCCAGCAGTCGGGACAACGGCTATGGCTACACCTTC.

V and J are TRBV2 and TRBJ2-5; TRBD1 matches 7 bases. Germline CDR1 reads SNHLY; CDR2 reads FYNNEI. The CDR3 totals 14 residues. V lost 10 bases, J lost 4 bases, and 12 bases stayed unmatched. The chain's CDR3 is CATQGVGDGETQYF. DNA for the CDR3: TGTGCCACCCAGGGGGTGGGAGACGGAGAGACCCAGTACTTC.

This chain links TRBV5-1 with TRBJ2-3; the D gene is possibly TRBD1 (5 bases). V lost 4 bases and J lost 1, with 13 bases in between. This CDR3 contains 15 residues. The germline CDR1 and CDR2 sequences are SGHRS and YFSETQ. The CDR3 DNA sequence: TGCGCCAGCAGCCAAGGACAACCTGGCACAGATACGCAGTATTTT. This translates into CASSQGQPGTDTQYF.

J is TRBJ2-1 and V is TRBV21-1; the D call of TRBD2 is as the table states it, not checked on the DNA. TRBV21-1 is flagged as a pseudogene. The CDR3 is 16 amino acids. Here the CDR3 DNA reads TGTGCCAGCAGCAAAGAAGCGAGGGCTGTTGCCAATGAGCAGTTCTTC. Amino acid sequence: CASSKEARAVANEQFF.

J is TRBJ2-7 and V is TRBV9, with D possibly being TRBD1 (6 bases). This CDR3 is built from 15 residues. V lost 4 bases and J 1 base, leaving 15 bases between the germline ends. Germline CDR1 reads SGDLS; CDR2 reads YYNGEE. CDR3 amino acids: CASSSQGKGSYEQYF. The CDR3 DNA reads TGTGCCAGCAGCAGCCAGGGGAAAGGGTCCTACGAGCAGTACTTC.

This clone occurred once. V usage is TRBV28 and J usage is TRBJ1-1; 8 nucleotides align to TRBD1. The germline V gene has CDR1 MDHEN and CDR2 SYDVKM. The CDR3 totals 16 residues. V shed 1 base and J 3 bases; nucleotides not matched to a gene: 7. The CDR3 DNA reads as TGTGCCAGCAGTTTATACCCGGACAGGGACTACACTGAAGCTTTCTTT. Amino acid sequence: CASSLYPDRDYTEAFF.